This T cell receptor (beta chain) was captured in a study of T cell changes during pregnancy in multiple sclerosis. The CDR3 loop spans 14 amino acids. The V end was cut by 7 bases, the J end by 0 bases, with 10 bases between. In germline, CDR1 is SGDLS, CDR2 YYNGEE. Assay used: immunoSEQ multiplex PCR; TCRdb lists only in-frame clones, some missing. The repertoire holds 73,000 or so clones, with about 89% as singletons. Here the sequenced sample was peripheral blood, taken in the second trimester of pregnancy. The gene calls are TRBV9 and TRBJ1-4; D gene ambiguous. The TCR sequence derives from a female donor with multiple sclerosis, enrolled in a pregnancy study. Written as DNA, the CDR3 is TGTGCCAGCGGAGGGAGGCCAACTAATGAAAAACTGTTTTTT. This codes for CASGGRPTNEKLFF.